A selection of T cell receptor beta chains follows, all from one sample in a study of OX40 agonist ivuxolimab in advanced cancers. Clones were read by immunoSEQ multiplex PCR, and TCRdb kept only the in-frame ones, dropping some. In the table there are about 67,000 clones, 85% of which are singletons. Material: CD4+ or CD8+ T cells sorted from blood, obtained in a trial of the OX40 agonist ivuxolimab. The source of these receptors is an adult with an advanced solid tumor such as melanoma, head and neck, liver or kidney cancer. Each CDR3 is given with its conserved first and last residue. A D gene is named only where the DNA matches it firmly. Clone size is given for some rows only: seen once, a few or many times, or a class if the clone is expanded.

v_gene,d_gene,abundance,j_gene,CDR3aa,CDR3nt
TRBV7-9,-,-,TRBJ2-3,CASSLIPLWGEGTDTQYF,TGTGCCAGCAGCTTAATCCCACTTTGGGGGGAAGGCACAGATACGCAGTATTTT
TRBV7-2,TRBD1,few,TRBJ1-5,CASSLSGTGSNQPQHF,TGTGCCAGCAGCCTGTCCGGGACAGGAAGCAATCAGCCCCAGCATTTT
TRBV10-3,-,-,TRBJ2-3,CAISESTGGTDTQYF,TGTGCCATCAGTGAGTCTACCGGGGGCACAGATACGCAGTATTTT
TRBV14,-,-,TRBJ1-2,CASSQGGNYGYTF,TGTGCCAGCAGCCAAGGGGGTAACTATGGCTACACCTTC
TRBV19,TRBD1,-,TRBJ1-5,CASSKDRGRGPQHF,TGTGCCAGTAGTAAAGACAGGGGGCGTGGGCCCCAGCATTTT
TRBV18,-,-,TRBJ1-1,CASSPPRGGGSEAFF,TGTGCCAGCTCACCACCGAGGGGAGGTGGTTCTGAAGCTTTCTTT
TRBV2,-,-,TRBJ1-5,CASSERIGRGNQPQHF,TGTGCCAGCAGTGAAAGGATAGGGCGAGGGAATCAGCCCCAGCATTTT
TRBV9,-,few,TRBJ1-1,CASSVTAMNTEAFF,TGTGCCAGCAGCGTAACAGCCATGAACACTGAAGCTTTCTTT
TRBV5-4,TRBD1,few,TRBJ1-6,CASSLGGTVDYNSPLHF,TGTGCCAGCAGCTTGGGAGGGACAGTTGATTATAATTCACCCCTCCACTTT
TRBV14,-,-,TRBJ1-5,CASSQDPFLVQHF,TGTGCCAGCAGCCAGGATCCATTCTTGGTCCAGCATTTT
TRBV7-9,-,-,TRBJ2-2,CASPTRDPGELFF,TGTGCCAGCCCGACCAGGGATCCCGGGGAGCTGTTTTTT
TRBV11-2,TRBD2,-,TRBJ2-7,CASSQTSGPSYEQYF,TGTGCCAGCAGCCAAACTAGCGGTCCATCCTACGAGCAGTACTTC
TRBV27,TRBD1,-,TRBJ1-1,CASSLLGTGETEAFF,TGTGCCAGCAGTTTGTTGGGCACAGGGGAGACTGAAGCTTTCTTT
TRBV4-3,-,-,TRBJ1-2,CASSRQTGSSSYGYTF,TGCGCCAGCAGCCGCCAAACAGGGTCTTCCTCTTATGGCTACACCTTC
TRBV6-6,-,few,TRBJ2-4,CASSPSEAKNIQYF,TGTGCCAGCAGTCCCTCGGAAGCCAAAAACATTCAGTACTTC